The rows below give T cell receptor beta chains drawn from one sample of a study of blood T cells in healthy people across ages. TCRdb passed the 5' RACE reads through MiXCR, listing each CDR3 protein once. This table has 550,000 to 600,000 distinct CDR3 sequences, 40% to 55% appearing once. Sequencing input: blood. The receptors originated from an elderly man in good health. Each CDR3 is given with its conserved first and last residue. The D gene is left open where the match is weak. A row's size may be missing; if present it is once, few, many or a size class.

j_gene	v_gene	abundance	d_gene	CDR3nt	CDR3aa
TRBJ2-7	TRBV6-6	many	.	TGTGCCAGCAGTGCCGGGACCTACGAGCAGTACTTC	CASSAGTYEQYF
TRBJ2-3	TRBV20-1	.	.	TGCAGTGCTAGAAGAGATCATTTGACAGATACGCAGTATTTT	CSARRDHLTDTQYF
TRBJ2-7	TRBV5-1	many	.	TGCGCCAGCAGCGAGGCTCCGGGACTGAGATCCTACGAGCAGTACTTC	CASSEAPGLRSYEQYF
TRBJ2-1	TRBV30	.	TRBD1	TGTGCCTGGAGTTGGGGACAGGGGGACTACAATGAGCAGTTCTTC	CAWSWGQGDYNEQFF
TRBJ2-6	TRBV25-1	.	.	TGTGCCAGCAGCTTTGGAACAAGAGGGGTCAACGTCCTGACTTTC	CASSFGTRGVNVLTF
TRBJ2-7	TRBV4-2	few	TRBD2	TGTGCCAGCAGCCTCGGGACTAGCTTAGTCTACGAGCAGTACTTC	CASSLGTSLVYEQYF
TRBJ2-2	TRBV5-5	.	TRBD2	TGTGCCAGCAGCCCTATCGGGGGGGACACCGGGGAGCTGTTTTTT	CASSPIGGDTGELFF
TRBJ2-7	TRBV9	few	.	TGTGCCAGCAGCCCCAGAGGTGCGAGCTCCTACGAGCAGTACTTC	CASSPRGASSYEQYF
TRBJ2-7	TRBV29-1	few	TRBD1	TGCAGCGAACAGGGGTTAAGCTCCTACGAGCAGTACTTC	CSEQGLSSYEQYF
TRBJ1-2	TRBV9	few	.	TGTGCCAGCAGCGTAGAGGGGATACGTGGACAGCCGGGCTACACCTTC	CASSVEGIRGQPGYTF
TRBJ1-2	TRBV28	.	.	TGTGCCAGCAGTTTATCCTTATATGGCTACACCTTC	CASSLSLYGYTF
TRBJ2-3	TRBV29-1	.	TRBD1	TGCAGCGTTTTCGTTTTGGGACAGGGTTTTGTTACGCAGTATTTT	CSVFVLGQGFVTQYF
TRBJ2-5	TRBV21-1	few	.	TGTGCCAGCAGCACCTTCCGCACGGCAGGAGAGTCGGAGACCCAGTACTTC	CASSTFRTAGESETQYF
TRBJ2-5	TRBV6-6	many	.	TGTGCCAGCAGTAGGGGGGGGATCCAAGAGACCCAGTACTTC	CASSRGGIQETQYF
TRBJ2-7	TRBV5-1	.	.	TGCGCCAGCAGTTACACAGGAGAGGAGCAGTACTTC	CASSYTGEEQYF
TRBJ2-7	TRBV9	.	.	TGTGCCAGCAGCGTAGCTGGTAGCAGCAGAGGCTACGAGCAGTACTTC	CASSVAGSSRGYEQYF
TRBJ2-4	TRBV20-1	.	.	TGCAGTGCTGGAACTAGTGCCAAAAACATTCAGTACTTC	CSAGTSAKNIQYF
TRBJ1-5	TRBV7-2	once	.	TGTGCCAGCAGCTTAGCGGGAGGGCCGGGGAATCAGCCCCAGCATTTT	CASSLAGGPGNQPQHF
TRBJ2-2	TRBV20-1	.	TRBD2	TGCAGTGCTAGATCGCTCGGACTAGCATATCGAGGGGCCGGGGAGCTGTTTTTT	CSARSLGLAYRGAGELFF
TRBJ1-6	TRBV4-1	few	.	TGCGCCAGCAGCCAAGGCCATTACAGAGATTCACCCCTCCACTTT	CASSQGHYRDSPLHF
TRBJ1-1	TRBV6-5	.	.	TGTGCCAGCGGGGGAAACAGGGAAACTGAAGCTTTCTTT	CASGGNRETEAFF
TRBJ2-7	TRBV6-2/TRBV6-3	.	.	TGTGCCAGCAGTTACTTCACTAACGAGCAGTACTTC	CASSYFTNEQYF
TRBJ2-7	TRBV3-1	.	.	TGTGCCAGCAGCGCCAGGGTCCTGCTTTATGGCGAGCAGTACTTC	CASSARVLLYGEQYF
TRBJ2-1	TRBV2	once	.	TGTGCCAGCACCGAAGGGGGGCGGAATGAGCAGTTCTTC	CASTEGGRNEQFF
TRBJ1-4	TRBV25-1	few	.	TGTGCCAGCAGTGAATTCGGGGGGGACGAAAAACTGTTTTTT	CASSEFGGDEKLFF
TRBJ2-7	TRBV10-3	.	.	TGTGCCATCAGTGAGGGGGCGGTACCAAGCTACGAGCAGTACTTC	CAISEGAVPSYEQYF
TRBJ1-4	TRBV3-1	.	.	TGTGCCAGCAGCCAAGATCTCGGGTGGGGTGAAAAACTGTTTTTT	CASSQDLGWGEKLFF
TRBJ2-7	TRBV13	.	.	TGTGCCAGCAGCTTAGCTTCAGGACAGAACTACGAGCAGTACTTC	CASSLASGQNYEQYF
TRBJ2-1	TRBV20-1	once	.	TGCAGTGCTCAGACTGACACGGAAGAAATCAATGAGCAGTTCTTC	CSAQTDTEEINEQFF
TRBJ2-1	TRBV7-2	.	.	TGTGCCAGCAGAGAGGACATCGGTTCCTACAATGAGCAGTTCTTC	CASREDIGSYNEQFF
TRBJ2-5	TRBV7-2	once	TRBD2	TGTGCCAGCAGCTCTCAGCGGGGGGGCCAAGAGACCCAGTACTTC	CASSSQRGGQETQYF